The subject of this entry is one T cell receptor beta chain. Its antigen is currently unknown. For every TCR library, about 3,400 ng of total RNA was used. Template switching incorporated UMIs with a 6-nucleotide sample barcode. Reprocessing the 5' RACE reads, TCRdb reports a single entry for every CDR3 protein and omits DNA. The sample has roughly 320,000 distinct CDR3 sequences, and its top ten clones hold more than 4.5%. The record originates from a study of monozygotic twins with inflammatory bowel disease. Study-wide results and caveats: Lower sharing of clonotypes with other individuals was seen in IBD patients than in healthy twins. This was most marked in patients showing signs of disease activity. A reduction in TCRbeta diversity (inverse Simpson) was seen in IBD patients relative to healthy co-twins.

Germline CDR1 is SQVTM and CDR2 is ANQGSEA. This CDR3 has 11 amino acids. The gene calls are TRBV29-1 and TRBJ1-1. The TCR originated in a human donor with ulcerative colitis or Crohn's disease, or a healthy co-twin of an affected twin (not recorded which). The sample was blood. This CDR3 is CSGGRELEAFF. The variable domain in full, completed from reference TRBV29-1 and TRBJ1-1, reads SAVISQKPSRDICQRGTSLTIQCQVDSQVTMMFWYRQQPGQSLTLIATANQGSEATYESGFVIDKFPISRPNLTFSTLTVSNMSPEDSSIYLCSGGRELEAFFGQGTRLTVV.